Below, 20 T cell receptor beta chains from the same sample are listed, as sequenced in a study of blood T cell repertoires in COVID-19. Profiling relied on immunoSEQ multiplex PCR, and the TCRdb table lists in-frame clones only, not all of them. The sample records 55,000 to 70,000 clones, around 90% being singletons. Sequenced input: peripheral blood. The receptors come from a woman in her sixties with COVID-19, enrolled during active disease.

V usage is TRBV18 and J usage is TRBJ2-1; possible D gene TRBD2, 5 bases. The germline V and J ends were trimmed by 6 bases and 1 base, with 13 bases remaining between them. The CDR3 totals 15 residues. From germline, CDR1 is KGHSH and CDR2 LQKENI. As DNA, the CDR3 is TGTGCCAGCTCTCCTCAGGACTCGTCCTACAATGAGCAGTTCTTC. Translation gives CASSPQDSSYNEQFF.

This rearrangement joins TRBV7-2 to TRBJ2-7; TRBD1 matches 9 bases. CDR1 and CDR2 from the germline V gene are SGHTA and FQGNSA. V was pared by 1 base and J by 2 bases, with 6 bases of the junction left unmatched. This CDR3 has 16 amino acids. In DNA form, the CDR3 reads TGTGCCAGCAGCTTAGGGGTGGGGACAGGGACCTACGAGCAGTACTTC. It translates to CASSLGVGTGTYEQYF.

The rearrangement links TRBV7-9 to TRBJ1-4; D unclear. V shed 1 base and J shed 2 bases, with 14 bases lying between them. Germline V CDR1 and CDR2: SEHNR, FQNEAQ (reference sequence). The CDR3 sequence is 17 residues long. Here the CDR3 DNA reads TGTGCCAGCAGCTTAGTTGTGTCTGTAGCCACTAATGAAAAACTGTTTTTT. It translates to CASSLVVSVATNEKLFF.

The chain combines TRBV5-1 with TRBJ1-3; D might be TRBD1 (6 bases). This CDR3 is built from 14 residues. In germline, CDR1 is SGHRS, CDR2 YFSETQ. V was pared by 3 bases and J by 0 bases, with 7 bases between. The CDR3 nucleotides are TGCGCCAGCAGCTCAGGGGACTCTGGAAACACCATATATTTT. Translating gives CASSSGDSGNTIYF. Full variable domain (outside the CDR3, taken from reference TRBV5-1 and TRBJ1-3): KAGVTQTPRYLIKTRGQQVTLSCSPISGHRSVSWYQQTPGQGLQFLFEYFSETQRNKGNFPGRFSGRQFSNSRSEMNVSTLELGDSALYLCASSSGDSGNTIYFGEGSWLTVV.

This chain joins TRBV5-1 and TRBJ2-1; 9 nucleotides line up with TRBD2. After removal of 4 bases from V and 5 bases from J, the junction contained 7 bases not matched to a gene. Germline CDR1 is SGHRS and CDR2 is YFSETQ. This CDR3 contains 15 residues. CDR3 DNA: TGCGCCAGCAGCCCACAGCGGGGGGCTCACAATGAGCAGTTCTTC. Amino acids: CASSPQRGAHNEQFF.

The chain uses TRBV7-2 and TRBJ2-3; D is uncertain. Trimming cost V 4 bases and J 5 bases, with 10 bases left between them. CDR1 SGHTA and CDR2 FQGNSA come from the germline V gene. This CDR3 has 13 residues. This chain's CDR3 is CASSSGFGDTQYF. DNA for the CDR3: TGTGCCAGCAGCTCCGGTTTTGGAGATACGCAGTATTTT.

V is TRBV6-5 and J is TRBJ2-7, with D perhaps TRBD2 (7 bases). Germline assignment: CDR1 MNHEY and CDR2 SVGAGI. The CDR3 is 13 amino acids. Deletions cut 2 bases from V and 6 bases from J, with 11 bases between. Here the CDR3 reads CASSYRRGGEQYF. The CDR3 DNA follows: TGTGCCAGCAGTTACCGGAGGGGGGGCGAGCAGTACTTC.

The chain links TRBV27 to TRBJ2-7; 8 bases map to TRBD2. CDR3 length: 15 amino acids. CDR1 and CDR2 from the germline V gene are MNHEY and SMNVEV (reference sequence). After removal of 3 bases from V and 1 base from J, the junction contained 5 bases not matched to a gene. Written as DNA, the CDR3 is TGTGCCAGCAGTTTCAACGGGAGGGCGTCCTACGAGCAGTACTTC. It is translated as CASSFNGRASYEQYF.

CDR3 nucleotide sequence: TGTGCCAGCTCACAAAGTAAGGGACAGGGAGATTCCACAGATACGCAGTATTTT. It is translated as CASSQSKGQGDSTDTQYF. This sequence joins TRBV18 and TRBJ2-3; 9 bases line up with TRBD1. Germline V gene lookup returns CDR1 KGHSH and CDR2 LQKENI. The length of the CDR3 is 18 residues. The ends lost 4 bases at V and 2 bases at J; junction bases unmatched: 13.

The V and J genes are TRBV27 and TRBJ2-7; TRBD2 is a possible D gene (6 bases). In germline, CDR1 is MNHEY, CDR2 SMNVEV (reference sequence). V was shortened by 1 base and J by 6 bases, with 16 bases between the two germline ends. This CDR3 comprises 15 residues. In DNA form, the CDR3 reads TGTGCCAGCAGTTTATACGGGACTGAATTGGGCGAGCAGTACTTC. It is translated as CASSLYGTELGEQYF.

The V gene is TRBV5-1, the J gene TRBJ1-2; maybe TRBD1 (5 bases). V was clipped by 0 bases and J by 7 bases, with 16 bases between them. The CDR3 totals 15 residues. Germline CDR1 and CDR2: SGHRS and YFSETQ. CDR3 DNA: TGCGCCAGCAGCTTGGACGGCTCAGGGATGCGTGGCTACACCTTC. It yields the protein CASSLDGSGMRGYTF.

The rearrangement links TRBV9 to TRBJ2-1; TRBD2 is a possible D gene (6 bases). Trimming cost V 4 bases and J 0 bases, with 14 bases left between them. The CDR3 runs to 16 residues. CDR1 is SGDLS, CDR2 YYNGEE, per germline. The CDR3 spells CASSPPGTFSYNEQFF. The DNA for the CDR3 is TGTGCCAGCAGCCCTCCCGGGACTTTCTCCTACAATGAGCAGTTCTTC. Full variable domain (rest looked up from reference TRBV9 and TRBJ2-1): DSGVTQTPKHLITATGQRVTLRCSPRSGDLSVYWYQQSLDQGLQFLIQYYNGEERAKGNILERFSAQQFPDLHSELNLSSLELGDSALYFCASSPPGTFSYNEQFFGPGTRLTVL.

This chain connects TRBV28 to TRBJ2-1; TRBD2 matches at 7 bases. CDR3 length: 13 residues. Germline CDR1 reads MDHEN; CDR2 reads SYDVKM. The trim removed 8 bases at V and 7 bases at J, leaving 8 bases unmatched. CDR3 region: CASLRRETNEQFF. Here the CDR3 DNA reads TGTGCCAGCCTTAGGCGGGAGACGAATGAGCAGTTCTTC. The variable domain in full, completed from reference TRBV28 and TRBJ2-1, reads DVKVTQSSRYLVKRTGEKVFLECVQDMDHENMFWYRQDPGLGLRLIYFSYDVKMKEKGDIPEGYSVSREKKERFSLILESASTNQTSMYLCASLRRETNEQFFGPGTRLTVL.

The chain combines TRBV10-3 with TRBJ2-4; TRBD1 matches at 11 bases. Germline CDR1 and CDR2: ENHRY and SYGVKD. The CDR3 totals 16 residues. Trimming removed 3 bases from V and 2 bases from J; junction bases left unmatched: 3. CDR3 sequence reads: CAISDGTGGSKNIQYF. The CDR3 DNA reads as TGTGCCATCAGTGATGGGACAGGGGGTTCCAAAAACATTCAGTACTTC.

Here the CDR3 reads CATLGLAGSDTQYF. The CDR3 DNA sequence: TGTGCCACCCTAGGACTAGCGGGATCAGATACGCAGTATTTT. This sequence joins TRBV10-3 and TRBJ2-3; 12 nucleotides match TRBD2. With V trimmed by 10 bases and J by 4 bases, 6 bases remained unmatched. The CDR3 runs 14 residues. Germline V lookup: CDR1 ENHRY, CDR2 SYGVKD.

The chain links TRBV30 to TRBJ1-1; tentative D call: TRBD1 (6 bases). CDR1 is GTSNPN, CDR2 SVGIG, per germline (reference sequence). This CDR3 has 15 residues. The germline V and J ends were trimmed by 3 bases and 6 bases, with 20 bases remaining between them. The CDR3 nucleotides read TGTGCCTGGAGACCCTTGTGGGGGGGGGCGGCTGAAGCTTTCTTT. Its translation: CAWRPLWGGAAEAFF.

The chain has TRBV9 and TRBJ1-3; tentatively, D is TRBD1 (5 bases). Trimming took off 0 bases at V and 0 bases at J, with 10 bases between the two ends. The CDR3 spans 16 residues. Germline lookup yields CDR1 SGDLS and CDR2 YYNGEE. CDR3 residues: CASSVAGAISGNTIYF. As DNA, the CDR3 is TGTGCCAGCAGCGTAGCTGGGGCGATCTCTGGAAACACCATATATTTT.

The rearrangement joins TRBV3-1 (or the pseudogene TRBV3-2) to TRBJ1-2; no clear D. V was cut by 0 bases and J by 7 bases, with 18 bases left in between. CDR1 is LGHDT, CDR2 YNNKEL, per germline (reference sequence). The CDR3 consists of 16 residues. The CDR3 is CASSQDRGLLEGGYTF. In DNA, the CDR3 is TGTGCCAGCAGCCAAGATCGAGGGTTACTGGAGGGTGGCTACACCTTC.

This clone has a single count. This rearrangement joins TRBV21-1 to TRBJ2-6; the D call of TRBD2 is as the table states it, not checked on the DNA. TRBV21-1 is classified as a pseudogene. This CDR3 is 17 amino acids long. CDR3 DNA: TGTGCCAGCAGCACGGGTAAGTCCCTACTGGGGGCCAACGTCCTGACTTTC. This codes for CASSTGKSLLGANVLTF.

This clone has just a few counts. This may come from a read error, since a much larger clone is one base off. CDR3 sequence (DNA): TGTGCCAGCAGCTTCGGACAGGAAAATTCACCCCTCCACTTT. Protein sequence: CASSFGQENSPLHF. The chain employs TRBV11-3 and TRBJ1-6, with 7 bases aligning to TRBD1. The germline CDR1 and CDR2 sequences are SGHNT and YENEEA. The V gene end was trimmed by 3 bases and the J gene end by 7 bases; junction bases not matched to a gene: 3. The CDR3 is 14 residues long.